This is a list of T cell receptor beta chains from one sample in a study of cytomegalovirus exposure and HLA in healthy donors. Sequencing used immunoSEQ multiplex PCR; TCRdb keeps in-frame clones, though not all of them. Among about 150,000 clones listed, roughly 10% were seen once. Sequencing was done on a sample of PBMCs. These receptors all stem from a male donor in good health and CMV-seronegative. Both conserved end residues are part of each CDR3. A D gene is named only where the DNA matches it firmly. Some rows have no size entry. The others give once, few or many, or a class for an expanded clone.

V,size,D,J,DNA,CDR3
TRBV28,few,TRBD2,TRBJ2-1,TGTGCCAGCAGTTTATTTAGCGGGGGTGAGCAGTTCTTC,CASSLFSGGEQFF
TRBV27,-,-,TRBJ2-7,TGTGCCAGCAGTCATGGGACTGGTTTCTACGAGCAGTACTTC,CASSHGTGFYEQYF
TRBV14,few,TRBD1,TRBJ1-6,TGTGCCAGCAGCCAAGAGGCCGGGACAGTTAATTCACCCCTCCACTTT,CASSQEAGTVNSPLHF
TRBV28,few,TRBD1,TRBJ1-1,TGTGCCAGCAGGCGCAGGGGGCCGAGTACTGAAGCTTTCTTT,CASRRRGPSTEAFF
TRBV28,few,-,TRBJ1-5,TGTGCCAGCAGTTTAATGAAACTCCCGAGCAATCAGCCCCAGCATTTT,CASSLMKLPSNQPQHF
TRBV28,few,-,TRBJ2-3,TGTGCCAGCAGTCCCACGACAGGAATCCCTCGCACAGATACGCAGTATTTT,CASSPTTGIPRTDTQYF
TRBV2,-,-,TRBJ1-1,TGTGCCAGCAGTGAACGGACTCGGCTCACTGAAGCTTTCTTT,CASSERTRLTEAFF
TRBV6-1,few,-,TRBJ2-7,TGTGCCAGCACACGGGAACTGTACGAGCAGTACTTC,CASTRELYEQYF
TRBV6-5,-,-,TRBJ1-6,TGTGCCAGCAGTTACCCCAGGGGTGGGGAGAATTCACCCCTCCACTTT,CASSYPRGGENSPLHF
TRBV28,few,-,TRBJ2-7,TGTGCCAGCACCGGGACACCCGCCTACGAGCAGTACTTC,CASTGTPAYEQYF
TRBV9,few,TRBD1,TRBJ1-5,TGTGCCAGCAGCGGATCAGGGGGTAGGGGGCCCCAGCATTTT,CASSGSGGRGPQHF
TRBV19,-,-,TRBJ2-1,TGTGCCAGTAGTACGGGAGCGGGCTCCTACAATGAGCAGTTCTTC,CASSTGAGSYNEQFF
TRBV4-2,-,-,TRBJ2-5,TGTGCCAGCAGCCAAGTCGCGACTGCTAAGGAGACCCAGTACTTC,CASSQVATAKETQYF